The 19 T cell receptor beta chains listed next were all sequenced from one sample in a study of cytomegalovirus exposure and HLA in healthy donors (dated by TCRdb to about 2017). Library creation used the immunoSEQ multiplex PCR assay. TCRdb carries this immuneACCESS record with in-frame sequences only. Its versions omit some clonotypes, under half of them owing to an unresolved V gene in the studies checked, with the rest unexplained. The sample table holds around 130,000 clones, of which over 75% were seen once. Roughly 2% of the sample rests with the top ten. Sample: PBMCs. The receptors shown here come from a woman younger than 45 in good health and CMV-seronegative.

This chain links TRBV9 with TRBJ2-3, with no clear D. The CDR3 covers 13 residues. Trimming left V 3 bases short and J 4 bases short, with 9 bases between. In germline, CDR1 is SGDLS, CDR2 YYNGEE. CDR3 region: CASSANRADTQYF. In DNA form, the CDR3 reads TGTGCCAGCAGCGCCAATCGCGCAGATACGCAGTATTTT. The full variable domain, rest sourced from reference TRBV9 and TRBJ2-3, is DSGVTQTPKHLITATGQRVTLRCSPRSGDLSVYWYQQSLDQGLQFLIQYYNGEERAKGNILERFSAQQFPDLHSELNLSSLELGDSALYFCASSANRADTQYFGPGTRLTVL.

In nucleotides, the CDR3 is TGTGCCAGCTCACCAAGTGCAGCTAACTATGGCTACACCTTC. It yields the protein CASSPSAANYGYTF. This chain uses TRBV18 with TRBJ1-2; D is undetermined. The CDR3 has 14 amino acids. CDR1 and CDR2 from the germline V gene are KGHSH and LQKENI. V dropped 2 bases and J dropped 0 bases, with 7 bases sitting between them.

The V gene is TRBV4-1, the J gene TRBJ1-5; TRBD1 aligns across 8 bases. The CDR3 consists of 16 residues. Germline V CDR1 and CDR2: MGHRA, YSYEKL. The V and J ends lost 1 base and 2 bases, in that order; junction bases with no gene match: 4. The CDR3 DNA sequence: TGCGCCAGCAGCCAAGTATGGACAGGGCGCAATCAGCCCCAGCATTTT. Amino acid sequence: CASSQVWTGRNQPQHF.

This chain links TRBV7-9 with TRBJ1-2; TRBD1 agrees at 7 bases. This CDR3 spans 15 amino acids. The germline CDR1 and CDR2 sequences are SEHNR and FQNEAQ (reference sequence). V shed 5 bases and J 8 bases; nucleotides not matched to a gene: 14. For the CDR3, the DNA is TGTGCCAGCAGCGTCCGACAGGGAGGCTTTAGCGGCTACACCTTC. Amino acid sequence: CASSVRQGGFSGYTF.

As concerns this clone: A much larger clone differs by one base, so this may be a read error. The gene calls are TRBV2 and TRBJ2-7, with a weak D call TRBD1 (5 bases). This CDR3 contains 12 residues. Germline lookup yields CDR1 SNHLY and CDR2 FYNNEI. Trimming pared 6 bases from V and 4 bases from J, leaving 10 bases between. CDR3 sequence reads: CASRGRAYEQYF. In DNA form, the CDR3 reads TGTGCCAGCAGGGGCAGGGCGTACGAGCAGTACTTC.

The chain has TRBV29-1 and TRBJ1-1; D unclear. The ends were cut back, 7 bases at V and 3 bases at J, with 6 bases in the middle. Germline lookup yields CDR1 SQVTM and CDR2 ANQGSEA. The CDR3 extends over 10 amino acids. In DNA, the CDR3 is TGCAGCGCCCGGGACACTGAAGCTTTCTTT. Protein: CSARDTEAFF.

The chain uses TRBV5-1 and TRBJ2-1; 8 positions match TRBD1. The CDR3 covers 14 residues. The V gene's germline CDR1 is SGHRS and CDR2 YFSETQ. V shed 3 bases and J 8 bases; nucleotides not matched to a gene: 7. This CDR3 is CASSSGDRLDEQFF. The CDR3 DNA is TGCGCCAGCAGCTCCGGGGACAGGTTGGATGAGCAGTTCTTC. Drawing the rest from reference TRBV5-1 and TRBJ2-1, the complete variable domain is KAGVTQTPRYLIKTRGQQVTLSCSPISGHRSVSWYQQTPGQGLQFLFEYFSETQRNKGNFPGRFSGRQFSNSRSEMNVSTLELGDSALYLCASSSGDRLDEQFFGPGTRLTVL.

The V gene is TRBV5-1, the J gene TRBJ1-4; no firm D call. CDR3 length equals 15 residues. Germline CDR1 and CDR2: SGHRS and YFSETQ. Trimming took 3 bases from V and 0 from J, leaving 9 bases between them. The chain's CDR3 is CASSSGSATNEKLFF. The CDR3 DNA reads as TGCGCCAGCAGCTCCGGGAGCGCAACTAATGAAAAACTGTTTTTT.

The chain recombines TRBV30 with TRBJ1-1; 7 bases are a match to TRBD1. Germline CDR1 and CDR2: GTSNPN and SVGIG (reference sequence). Trimming removed 3 bases from V and 8 bases from J; junction bases left unmatched: 12. The CDR3 is 14 residues long. CDR3 in DNA: TGTGCCTGGAGCCGACAGGGCCCACAACCCGAAGCTTTCTTT. Translation: CAWSRQGPQPEAFF.

The chain carries TRBV5-1 and TRBJ2-1; D gene unclear. Germline CDR1 reads SGHRS; CDR2 reads YFSETQ. V was clipped by 4 bases and J by 4 bases, with 6 bases between them. The CDR3 contains 12 residues. The CDR3 coding sequence is TGCGCCAGCAGCCGGAGTTACAATGAGCAGTTCTTC. Translating gives CASSRSYNEQFF.

V is TRBV5-6 and J is TRBJ2-1; D not certain. This CDR3 is built from 12 residues. Germline loops: CDR1 SGHDT, CDR2 YYEEEE. Trimming removed 0 bases from V and 5 bases from J, with 3 bases in between. The CDR3 here is CASSLDNNEQFF. CDR3 sequence (DNA): TGTGCCAGCAGCTTGGACAACAATGAGCAGTTCTTC.

The J gene is TRBJ1-5, the V gene TRBV27; a weak D match, TRBD1 (5 bases). Germline lookup yields CDR1 MNHEY and CDR2 SMNVEV (reference sequence). The V gene lost 0 bases and the J gene lost 6 bases, with 9 bases spanning the gap. There are 14 residues in the CDR3. This chain's CDR3 is CASSLSGAGQPQHF. For the CDR3, the DNA is TGTGCCAGCAGTTTATCAGGGGCAGGTCAGCCCCAGCATTTT.

The chain employs TRBV5-1 and TRBJ1-4; perhaps TRBD1 as D (6 bases). Germline V CDR1 and CDR2: SGHRS, YFSETQ. V lost 1 base, J lost 3 bases, and 10 bases lay in between. CDR3 length: 15 amino acids. CDR3 in amino acids: CASSLNRAPNEKLFF. In DNA, the CDR3 is TGCGCCAGCAGCTTGAACAGGGCTCCTAATGAAAAACTGTTTTTT.

The chain has TRBV7-2 and TRBJ2-7; TRBD2 matches at 7 bases. This CDR3 has 15 residues. The V gene end was trimmed by 3 bases and the J gene end by 0 bases; junction bases not matched to a gene: 5. CDR1 and CDR2 from the germline V gene are SGHTA and FQGNSA. The CDR3 reads CASSFGRGNSYEQYF. The CDR3 DNA sequence: TGTGCCAGCAGCTTTGGGCGGGGGAACTCCTACGAGCAGTACTTC.

The sample holds one count of this clone. This chain uses TRBV29-1 with TRBJ2-3; possibly TRBD1 for D (5 bases). V was cut by 4 bases and J by 0 bases, with 8 bases left in between. Germline V gives CDR1 SQVTM, CDR2 ANQGSEA. This CDR3 has 13 residues. CDR3 loop: CSVGAGSTDTQYF. As DNA, the CDR3 is TGCAGCGTTGGGGCAGGGAGCACAGATACGCAGTATTTT.

This clone was seen a handful of times. The chain is built from TRBV2 and TRBJ1-5; tentative D call: TRBD1 (6 bases). Germline CDR1 reads SNHLY; CDR2 reads FYNNEI. This CDR3 has 13 amino acids. V was cut by 6 bases and J by 3 bases, with 9 bases left in between. The CDR3 region has the DNA TGTGCCAGCAGAGGACAGCCCAATCAGCCCCAGCATTTT. It specifies CASRGQPNQPQHF.

The chain joins TRBV5-1 to TRBJ1-2; a weak D match, TRBD1 (6 bases). In germline, CDR1 is SGHRS, CDR2 YFSETQ. CDR3 length: 16 residues. Trimming removed 0 bases from V and 2 bases from J, with 14 bases in between. CDR3 nucleotides: TGCGCCAGCAGCTTGGTGCTAACGGGACAAAACTATGGCTACACCTTC. This gives the protein CASSLVLTGQNYGYTF.

This chain uses TRBV19 with TRBJ1-6; D uncertain. Trimming removed 5 bases from V and 6 bases from J, with 11 bases in between. Germline assignment: CDR1 LNHDA and CDR2 SQIVND (reference sequence). This CDR3 is 14 amino acids long. CDR3: CASSQRASNSPLHF. CDR3 sequence (DNA): TGTGCCAGTAGTCAGAGGGCCTCTAATTCACCCCTCCACTTT.

This chain connects TRBV15 to TRBJ1-5, with TRBD1 identical over 7 bases. V was pared by 3 bases and J by 11 bases, with 13 bases of the junction left unmatched. Germline V gene lookup returns CDR1 LNHNV and CDR2 YYDKDF (reference sequence). This CDR3 is built from 15 residues. The CDR3 here is CATSSSDRVHGAQHF. As DNA, the CDR3 is TGTGCCACCAGCAGTTCTGACAGGGTCCATGGGGCCCAGCATTTT.